What follows is one T cell receptor (beta chain) and its context. Ten or more counts support this clonotype. There is no known antigen for this receptor. Relative to the germline gene, one junction end is altered; a read error may explain this. From a lookup of the germline V gene (reference sequence), CDR1 and CDR2 are SEHNR and FQNEAQ. Measured from the cysteine to the phenylalanine, the CDR3 is 11 residues long. The entry retains the CDR3 DNA only, 33 bases that are in frame from base 1. Ophthalmopathy patients had moderately to severely active disease, with a Clinical Activity Score of 3 or more, a NOSPECS grade of 4 or more, and a disease duration of less than 3 months. Any patient with an uncontrolled infection, another autoimmune disease, pregnancy or lactation was excluded. Diagnoses were established on the basis of clinical symptoms, serum thyroxine and TRAb, thyroid ultrasound, and orbital computed tomography. PBMCs were isolated from approximately 10 ml of fresh peripheral blood by Ficoll-Paque density gradient centrifugation. Total RNA was extracted with Trizol reagent, and quality was checked on an Agilent 2100 Bioanalyzer.

The TCR beta CDR3 regions were amplified from the RNA transcripts. A first-round RT-PCR of the TCR CDR3 used the HTBI primer set with the Qiagen OneStep RT-PCR kit. A second multiplex PCR round built the libraries, followed by size selection and purification. Paired-end sequencing of the libraries was performed with 100 bp reads on an Illumina HiSeq2000. The authors' pipeline ran thus. SOAPnuke was used to process the raw data, with reads discarded if the reads contained adapters or uncalled bases, had a mean Phred below 15, or lacked an exact constant-primer or identifier match. COPE v1.2.5 was used to merge the high-quality paired reads, and each unique nucleotide sequence was defined as a clonotype. MiTCR v1.1 was used to align clonotypes to the IMGT TRBV, TRBD and TRBJ reference segments. Analysis was restricted to V-J combinations with a frequency above 0.0001, which covered 98% to 99.2% of repertoires. A TCS score was defined as the ratio of F50 (clonal expansion) to E x V (chaos), with BLOSUM62-based TCRdist applied between CDR3 peptides within each V-J. Welch's t-statistics and random forest reduced around 550 V-J features to 13, which were used in a naive Bayes classifier (R e1071). TCRdb cleaned the public reads at Q25 with fastp, built clones with MiXCR and kept in-frame beta chains. Rows with one shared CDR3 protein collapse into an entry with the most common genes and DNA. TCRdb's processing, not the authors' own work, is the source of the V and J calls. The sample table records under 500,000 distinct CDR3 sequences; around 15% of these occur just once. The ten largest clones take up 25% to 30% of the sample.

The data belong to a study of T cells in Graves' hyperthyroidism and ophthalmopathy (dated by TCRdb to between 2019 and 2020). Regarding the research as a whole: Peripheral blood samples were taken at initial diagnosis, before any treatment was given. To identify TCR V-J signatures that set the groups apart, the researchers used a discovery cohort of approximately 98 patients, made up of fewer than 50 with Graves' ophthalmopathy and about 59 with stable Graves' hyperthyroidism. Prospective prediction of ophthalmopathy was tested in an independent validation cohort consisting of 18 to 20 hyperthyroidism patients and around 17 patients who later progressed to ophthalmopathy. The 100 or so discovery patients were divided at random into training and test sets in a 7:3 ratio. In more than 5 Graves' hyperthyroidism patients, the study also compared T-cell repertoires from thyroid tissue with T-cell repertoires from blood. After blood sampling, hyperthyroidism patients were treated with methimazole at a starting dose of 30 mg daily, and ophthalmopathy patients were treated with high-dose intravenous methylprednisolone. TCR Vbeta CDR3 sequencing of roughly 140 peripheral blood samples (under 45 ophthalmopathy, under 80 hyperthyroidism and roughly 17 progressor patients) is reported in the paper. Summary of the overall study and its limitations: Most expanded thyroid clonotypes (frequency above 0.001) were also detected in blood, suggesting blood repertoires may reflect thyroid immune responses. Ophthalmopathy was separated from stable hyperthyroidism by a 13 V-J signature model, with just over 85% sensitivity and about 84% specificity obtained in cross-validation and 80%/75% obtained in testing. In validation, the model predicted progression to ophthalmopathy with roughly 70% sensitivity and approximately 78% specificity, a median of around 6.6 months before onset. Sample size was not statistically predetermined, and investigators were not blinded to group allocation.

The sequenced sample was blood. The source of this sequence is a man aged 50-60 years with Graves' ophthalmopathy. The chain is encoded by TRBV7-9 joined to TRBJ2-7, with the D gene too uncertain to name. The CDR3 sequence is CASSFSNEQYF. The nucleotide sequence is given as TGTGCCAGCAGCTTCTCCAACGAACAGTACTTC.